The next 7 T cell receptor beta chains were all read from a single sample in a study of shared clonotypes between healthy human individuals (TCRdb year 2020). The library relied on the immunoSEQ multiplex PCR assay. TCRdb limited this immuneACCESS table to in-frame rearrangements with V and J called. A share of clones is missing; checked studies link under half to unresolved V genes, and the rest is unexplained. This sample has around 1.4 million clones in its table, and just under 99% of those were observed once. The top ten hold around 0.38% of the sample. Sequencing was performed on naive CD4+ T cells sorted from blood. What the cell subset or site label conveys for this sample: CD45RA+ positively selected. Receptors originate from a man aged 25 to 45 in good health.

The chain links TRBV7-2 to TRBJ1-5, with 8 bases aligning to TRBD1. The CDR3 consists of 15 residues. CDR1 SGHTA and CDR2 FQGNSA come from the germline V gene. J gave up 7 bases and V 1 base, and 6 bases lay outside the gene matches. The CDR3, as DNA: TGTGCCAGCAGCTTAGGGACAGGGTTCGGGCAGCCCCAGCATTTT. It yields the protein CASSLGTGFGQPQHF.

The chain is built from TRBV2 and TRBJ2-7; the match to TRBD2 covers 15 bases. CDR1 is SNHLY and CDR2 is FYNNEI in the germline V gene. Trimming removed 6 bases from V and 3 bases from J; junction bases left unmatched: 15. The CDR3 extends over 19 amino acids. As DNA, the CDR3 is TGTGCCAGCAGATCCGGGACTAGCGGGAGGACCACAGGCTTCTACGAGCAGTACTTC. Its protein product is CASRSGTSGRTTGFYEQYF.

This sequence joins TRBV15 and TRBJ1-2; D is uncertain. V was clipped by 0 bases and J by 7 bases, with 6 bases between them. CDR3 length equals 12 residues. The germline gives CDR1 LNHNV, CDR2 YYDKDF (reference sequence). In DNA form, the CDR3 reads TGTGCCACCAGCAGAGATTCCTCTGGCTACACCTTC. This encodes CATSRDSSGYTF.

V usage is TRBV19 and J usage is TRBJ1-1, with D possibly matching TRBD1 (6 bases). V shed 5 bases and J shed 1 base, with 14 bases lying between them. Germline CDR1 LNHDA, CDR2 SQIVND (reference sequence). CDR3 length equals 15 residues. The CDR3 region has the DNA TGTGCCAGTAGTTTGCAGGGGATATCGAACACTGAAGCTTTCTTT. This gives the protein CASSLQGISNTEAFF.

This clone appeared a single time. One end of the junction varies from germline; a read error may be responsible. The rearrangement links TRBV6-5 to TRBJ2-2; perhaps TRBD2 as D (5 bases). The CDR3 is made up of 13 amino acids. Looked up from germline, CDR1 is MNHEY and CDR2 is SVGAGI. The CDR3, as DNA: TGTGCCAGCAGTTACAAGCACACCGGGGAGCTCCTTTTT. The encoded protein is CASSYKHTGELLF.

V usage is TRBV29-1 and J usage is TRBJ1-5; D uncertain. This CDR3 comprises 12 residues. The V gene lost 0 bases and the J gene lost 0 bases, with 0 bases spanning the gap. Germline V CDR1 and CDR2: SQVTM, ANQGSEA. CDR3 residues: CSVEDSNQPQHF. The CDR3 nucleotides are TGCAGCGTTGAAGATAGCAATCAGCCCCAGCATTTT.

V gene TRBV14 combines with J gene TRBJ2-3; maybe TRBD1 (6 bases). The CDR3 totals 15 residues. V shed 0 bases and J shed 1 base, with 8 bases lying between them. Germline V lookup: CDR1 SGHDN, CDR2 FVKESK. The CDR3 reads CASSQDWTGTDTQYF. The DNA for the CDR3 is TGTGCCAGCAGCCAAGATTGGACAGGCACAGATACGCAGTATTTT.